This TCR beta chain is from a study of T cell responses to AZD1222 COVID-19 vaccine. Assay: immunoSEQ multiplex PCR; the TCRdb copy retains only in-frame clones and omits some. Of more than 140,000 clones in the sample, more than 80% were seen once. Trimming stripped 2 bases from V and 1 base from J, with 8 bases between. The CDR3 runs to 14 residues. Germline-derived CDR1 and CDR2 are SGHTA and FQGTGA. The chain combines TRBV7-3 with TRBJ2-5, with D perhaps matching TRBD1 or TRBD2 (6 bases each). The sequences come from peripheral blood, collected on day 0 of MenACWY control vaccination. The source of this sequence is an adult in good health. The CDR3 loop reads CASSLRGPQETQYF. The CDR3 DNA reads TGTGCCAGCAGCTTACGGGGGCCCCAAGAGACCCAGTACTTC.